This T cell receptor beta chain originates from a study of cytomegalovirus exposure and HLA in healthy donors (dated by TCRdb to the late 2010s). Turning to the overall study: An earlier analysis of around 600 of the donors reported about 250 Gb of sequence data and some 120 million unique TCR beta sequences from some 180 million T cells. About 300 gigabases of sequencing data and 80 million or so unique TCR sequences were included in an early release covering over 600 HLA-typed donors. Of the roughly 400 genotyped donors, over 70% fell in the genetic ancestry cluster associated with self-reported Caucasian donors. The study was designed to test whether signatures of past pathogen exposure could be identified by cataloging public T cell receptors. The T cell repertoires of roughly 660 subjects were profiled by immunosequencing and related to cytomegalovirus serostatus. Besides the first cohort of around 700 subjects, a separate validation cohort made up of 90 to 150 different subjects was used. High-throughput TCR immunosequencing, statistical association of individual TCRs with disease status, and machine learning were combined to predict cytomegalovirus infection status. A later analysis re-analyzed previously published TCR beta repertoires from 660 or so donors and added high-resolution HLA genotyping to study TCR occurrence patterns. Rather than using new phenotypic data, the later analysis identified candidate immune exposures from TCR beta sequences and from how often those sequences occurred across donors. To decide whether each TCR beta V gene segment behaved as functional or pseudogenic, an earlier analysis of 587 of the donors relied on high-throughput TCR beta sequencing. Donor age, sex, ethnicity and CMV serostatus were compiled together with the repertoire data. Genome-wide SNP genotypes for about 65% of the roughly 670 donors were used in a later genetic analysis, which treated that subset as a discovery cohort. All discovery cohort repertoires had been generated using a single sequencing platform. HLA typing included class I and class II loci at four-digit resolution. Typing coverage varied by locus: 629-630 donors for A, B, C, DRB1 and DQB1; approximately 520 for DQA1; more than 600 for DPA1; fewer than 480 for DPB1. Because of strong linkage in the cohort, roughly five DR-DQ haplotypes were treated as single units for association and clustering. Among some 400 genotyped donors of the cohort, an average of around 240,000 unique TCR beta nucleotide sequences was sequenced per donor, of which approximately 18% were non-productive.

Overall study results and their limits: In a later analysis, several top co-occurrence clusters were reported to appear linked to parvovirus B19, influenza, CMV and Epstein-Barr virus. In a later genetic analysis, fewer N-insertions in productive TCRs were reported among donors in an Asian-associated ancestry cluster than the roughly 710-donor mean. Some IMGT-functional V segments, including TRBV6-2 and TRBV6-3, could not be distinguished by the 87-base-pair reads and were therefore excluded. The authors suggested that the approach could potentially be generalized to other disease states and immunological phenotypes. Sequencing depth was assumed to be roughly uniform across donors in the presence/absence analyses, though that assumption may not hold. A total of 164 TCR beta chains were listed by the study as associated with cytomegalovirus. A later analysis found that TCR association rates varied across HLA loci, with DRB1 alleles showing the most associated TCRs and HLA-C alleles the fewest. Most TCR sequences were seen in very few donors, while some public TCRs were found in many individuals. In a later analysis, HLA-associated TCR beta chains were found to be more clonally expanded and to have lower generation probabilities than equally common non-associated chains. Linkage disequilibrium might explain the correlated functional status among segregating V segments, but an unknown experimental factor could not be ruled out. V-gene and J-gene trimming of TCR beta chains was associated with a missense DCLRE1C variant in a later genetic analysis, and the association was replicated in an independent cohort. Most CMV-associated TCR beta chains appeared to be HLA-restricted in a later analysis, and the HLA associations seemed to be driven largely by CMV exposure. Specific HLA alleles were associated with 15,000 to 20,000 TCR beta sequences at a false discovery rate of 0.05 in a later analysis. In vitro tests confirmed that a few of the cytomegalovirus-associated TCR beta chains recognize cytomegalovirus antigens. The earlier analysis of almost 600 of the donors excluded roughly 16 rarely observed V segments, including chromosome 9 orphons, because counts were too low. The only immune exposure information available for the cohort was CMV serostatus. The classifier was reported to diagnose cytomegalovirus status with high specificity and sensitivity in both the original cohort and the validation cohort. Broadly in line with IMGT annotations, most TCR beta V segments showed up in productive rearrangements about 87% or about 30% of the time in an earlier analysis of about 500 of the donors. A further reported finding was that TCR beta sequences accurately predicted the HLA-A and HLA-B alleles for most subjects in the first cohort. This cohort had only TCR beta chains sequenced, and the lack of alpha or paired-chain data limited which features could be detected. A group of highly shared sequence variants was considered likely to be a technical artifact of the sequencing pipeline. Strong co-occurrence of HLA alleles, especially DR and DQ, made assigning TCR associations to individual alleles difficult. HLA typing was unavailable for some donors at each locus, so association tests used only the typed subset.

The cohort was made up of 500 to 850 healthy bone marrow donors. At the time of sampling, every cohort member was nominally healthy, though immune exposures that went unrecorded were likely present. The donor was CMV seropositive and belonged to the group of 250 to 300 seropositive cohort members. Each donor provided a peripheral blood sample, and peripheral blood mononuclear cells were used for TCR beta sequencing. The Qiagen DNeasy Blood Extraction Kit was used to extract genomic DNA from the blood cell samples. The germline V gene (reference sequence) provides CDR1 SEHNR and CDR2 FQNEAQ. CDR3 length: 15 amino acids, cysteine to phenylalanine. Of the read, only the CDR3 DNA is kept; its 45 bases are in frame from base 1. Unmatched junction bases come to 9, with V trimmed by 0 bases and J by 11 bases. Notes on this clone: The antigen it binds to is not known. No much larger clone is present one base from it, and per-base qualities are unavailable.

The library was built by means of the immunoSEQ multiplex PCR assay. The multiplex PCR relied on a mix of 60 forward primers for TCR Vbeta segments and 13 reverse primers for TCR Jbeta segments. A multiplex PCR assay on genomic DNA amplified the CDR3 region of rearranged TCR beta genes. Amplified TCR beta libraries were sequenced as 87-base-pair reads on the Illumina HiSeq System. The original pipeline was this. A later analysis tallied 80 million to 95 million unique TCR beta chains across the approximately 670 repertoires, and some 10 million of those chains were shared by two or more donors. To remove PCR and sequencing errors, raw reads were error-corrected and collapsed into unique sequences using a nearest-neighbor algorithm that merged closely related sequences. To assign V, D and J gene segments, CDR3 sequences were aligned to IMGT reference sequences. For a sequence to be retained, a match of at least six nucleotides was required to both a V gene segment and a J gene segment. Rearrangements were called productive when the CDR3 lacked stop codons and stayed in frame with V and J; all others were non-productive. Following IMGT convention, CDR3 was defined as the stretch from the second conserved V-encoded cysteine up to the conserved J-encoded phenylalanine. The earlier analysis of some 550 of the donors excluded any sequence lacking an unambiguous match to a single V gene segment. In an earlier analysis of 500 to 750 of the donors, V segments were called functional above 56.7% productive rearrangements and were called segregating when the between-donor standard deviation exceeded 5%. A statistical classification framework was built for diagnosing cytomegalovirus status from the catalog of TCR beta chain sequences. In a later analysis, TCR nucleotide sequences were compared against IMGT/GENE-DB human TR gene sequences so that V and J genes could be assigned. A later analysis assigned CDR3 sequences and most-parsimonious VDJ recombination scenarios with the TCRdist pipeline. In a later analysis, each TCR beta chain was defined by its CDR3 amino acid sequence together with its V-gene family, and reads lacking a unique V-gene family were excluded. In a later analysis, some 600 highly shared, low-generation-probability nucleotide sequences were removed to address suspected cross-contamination and a sequencing artifact. In a later analysis, a clonal expansion index for each public chain was calculated from normalized within-repertoire ranks of inferred template counts. A later analysis computed generation probabilities with a VDJ recombination model fitted to out-of-frame rearrangements, and checked the results against IGoR. A later analysis scored TCR-TCR, TCR-HLA and TCR-CMV co-occurrence with hypergeometric tests, applying a repertoire-size bias correction to TCR pairs. False discovery rates were estimated in a later analysis by permuting HLA or CMV assignments 20 times. In a later analysis, co-occurring TCRs were grouped using DBSCAN, with TCRdist sequence similarity added in when clustering inside HLA-allele-positive subsets. Repertoires with fewer than 30,000 or more than 120,000 public chains were left out of co-occurrence clustering, as were several repertoires with anomalous nucleotide sharing. Drawn from immuneACCESS, this table holds only the in-frame rearrangements with V and J called that TCRdb kept. Clones are partly lost; checked studies trace under half to an unresolved V gene and leave the rest unexplained. V, J and clone size derive from that table, while D and trimming were established from the DNA sequence. A total of over 100,000 clones appear in this sample, roughly 8.8% of them only once. In total, the top ten clones hold roughly 7.2% of the sample.

Sample: PBMCs. The TCR was taken from a middle-aged woman in good health and CMV-seropositive. The V and J segments used are TRBV7-9 and TRBJ2-5, and TRBD2 aligns with 10 junction nucleotides. For the CDR3, the sequence is CASSLALAGEEEQYF. The sequence in DNA is TGTGCCAGCAGCTTAGCTCTAGCGGGGGAGGAGGAGCAGTACTTC.